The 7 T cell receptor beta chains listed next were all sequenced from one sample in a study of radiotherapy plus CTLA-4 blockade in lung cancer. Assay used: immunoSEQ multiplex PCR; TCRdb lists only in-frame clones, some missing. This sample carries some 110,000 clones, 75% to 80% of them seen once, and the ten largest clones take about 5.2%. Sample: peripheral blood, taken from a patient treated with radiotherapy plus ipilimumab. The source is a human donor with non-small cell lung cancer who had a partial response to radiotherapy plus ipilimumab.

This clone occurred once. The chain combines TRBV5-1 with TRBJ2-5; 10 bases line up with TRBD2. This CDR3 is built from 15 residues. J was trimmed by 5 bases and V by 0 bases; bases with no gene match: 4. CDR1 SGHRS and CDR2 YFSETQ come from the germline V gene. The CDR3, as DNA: TGCGCCAGCAGCTTGGGGACTAGCGGATCGGAGACCCAGTACTTC. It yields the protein CASSLGTSGSETQYF.

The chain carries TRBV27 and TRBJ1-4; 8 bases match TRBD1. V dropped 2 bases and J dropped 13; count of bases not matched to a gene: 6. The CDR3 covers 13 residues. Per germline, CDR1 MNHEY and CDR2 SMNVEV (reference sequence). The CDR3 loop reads CASSLDRGKGLFF. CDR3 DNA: TGTGCCAGCAGTTTAGACAGGGGCAAGGGACTGTTTTTT.

CDR3 nucleotide sequence: TGTGCCAGCAGCCAAGGGAGTAGCGGAGGCGCTTACGAGCAGTACTTC. It encodes CASSQGSSGGAYEQYF. This sequence joins TRBV4-2 and TRBJ2-7; a possible D gene is TRBD2 (6 bases). The CDR3 loop spans 16 amino acids. The V and J ends lost 1 base and 4 bases respectively, with 17 bases between them. Germline V gene lookup returns CDR1 LGHNA and CDR2 YNFKEQ.

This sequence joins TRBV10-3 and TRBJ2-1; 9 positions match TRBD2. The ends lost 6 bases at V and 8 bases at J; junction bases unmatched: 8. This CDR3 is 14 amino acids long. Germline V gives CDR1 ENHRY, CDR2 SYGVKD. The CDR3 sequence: CAIRDSGSGHEQFF. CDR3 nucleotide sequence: TGTGCCATCAGAGATAGCGGGAGTGGCCATGAGCAGTTCTTC.

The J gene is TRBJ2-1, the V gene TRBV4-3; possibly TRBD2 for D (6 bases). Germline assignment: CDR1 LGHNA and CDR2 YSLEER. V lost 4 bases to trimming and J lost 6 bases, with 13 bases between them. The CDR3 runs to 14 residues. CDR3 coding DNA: TGCGCCAGCAGCCTTAGCGGAGCGCTCAATGAGCAGTTCTTC. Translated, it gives CASSLSGALNEQFF.

The CDR3 DNA reads TGTGCCAGCAGCCAATCCACAGTGGGCGGCTACACCTTC. This codes for CASSQSTVGGYTF. V is TRBV16 and J is TRBJ1-2; no firm D call. This CDR3 region has 13 residues. Germline V gene sequence: CDR1 KGHSY, CDR2 FQNENV. Trimming left V 0 bases short and J 8 bases short, with 10 bases between.

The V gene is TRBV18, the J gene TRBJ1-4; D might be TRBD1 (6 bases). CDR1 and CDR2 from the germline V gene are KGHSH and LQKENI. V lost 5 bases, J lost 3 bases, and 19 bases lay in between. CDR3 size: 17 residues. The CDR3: CASSSGGGRVANEKLFF. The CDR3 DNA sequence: TGTGCCAGCTCATCCGGGGGGGGCCGAGTTGCTAATGAAAAACTGTTTTTT.